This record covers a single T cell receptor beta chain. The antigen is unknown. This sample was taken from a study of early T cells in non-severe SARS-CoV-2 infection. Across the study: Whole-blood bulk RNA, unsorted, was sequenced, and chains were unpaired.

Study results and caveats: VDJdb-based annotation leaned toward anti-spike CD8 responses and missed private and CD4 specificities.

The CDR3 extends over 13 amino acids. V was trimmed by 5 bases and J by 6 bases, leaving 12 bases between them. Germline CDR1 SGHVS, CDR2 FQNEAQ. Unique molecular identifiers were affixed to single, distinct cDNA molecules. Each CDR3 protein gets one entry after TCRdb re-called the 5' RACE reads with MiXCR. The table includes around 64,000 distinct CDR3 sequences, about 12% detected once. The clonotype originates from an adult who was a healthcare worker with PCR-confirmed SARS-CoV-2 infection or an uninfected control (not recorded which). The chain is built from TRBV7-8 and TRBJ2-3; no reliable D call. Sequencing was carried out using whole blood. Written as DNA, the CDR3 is TGTGCCAGCAGCGCCAGACTGTCCGATACGCAGTATTTT. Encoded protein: CASSARLSDTQYF. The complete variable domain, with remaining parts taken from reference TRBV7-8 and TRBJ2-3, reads GAGVSQSPRYKVAKRGQDVALRCDPISGHVSLFWYQQALGQGPEFLTYFQNEAQLDKSGLPSDRFFAERPEGSVSTLKIQRTQQEDSAVYLCASSARLSDTQYFGPGTRLTVL.